This TCR beta chain was profiled in a study of chemoradiotherapy in HPV16-positive cancers. Overall study findings and caveats: HPV-responsive T-cell expansion during chemoradiotherapy was linked to improved recurrence-free survival in HPV16-positive patients.

There are 18 residues in the CDR3. Germline V CDR1 and CDR2: MNHNS, SASEGT. J lost 1 base, V lost 6 bases, and 14 bases had no gene match. As concerns this clone: What it binds is unknown.

TCRdb's copy holds only in-frame clones and misses some; the assay was immunoSEQ multiplex PCR. The sample shows 10,000 to 15,000 clones, about 81% of them seen only once. The chain is built from TRBV6-1 and TRBJ2-4; 8 nucleotides align to TRBD2. This sequence originates from a human donor with HPV-associated anogenital cancer. The specimen was taken from a patient who underwent chemoradiotherapy. This CDR3 reads CASSERTSKSGAKNIQYF. The CDR3 DNA follows: TGTGCCAGCAGCGAAAGGACTAGCAAGAGTGGGGCCAAAAACATTCAGTACTTC.